The next 27 T cell receptor beta chains were all read from a single sample in a study of cytomegalovirus exposure and HLA in healthy donors. PCR used 60 Vbeta primers and 13 Jbeta primers. The table came from immunoSEQ multiplex PCR; TCRdb's copy has only in-frame clones and leaves some out. The sample carries a few hundred thousand clones, 65% to 90% recorded once. The source material was PBMCs. The source of these receptors is a girl aged 10 to 17 in good health and CMV-seronegative.

The chain combines TRBV5-6 with TRBJ1-4, with D perhaps TRBD1 (6 bases). The CDR3 spans 14 residues. Trimming took off 0 bases at V and 6 bases at J, with 9 bases between the two ends. Germline-derived CDR1 and CDR2 are SGHDT and YYEEEE. In DNA, the CDR3 is TGTGCCAGCAGCTTGGCGGGGGGCGATGAAAAACTGTTTTTT. It yields the protein CASSLAGGDEKLFF.

The rearrangement uses TRBV4-1 and TRBJ2-7; 8 nucleotides agree with TRBD2. This CDR3 contains 15 residues. The junction had 4 bases not matched to a gene; V was cut back by 0 bases and J by 3 bases. Germline lookup yields CDR1 MGHRA and CDR2 YSYEKL. The chain's CDR3 is CASSQDQRGNYEQYF. DNA of the CDR3: TGCGCCAGCAGCCAAGACCAGCGGGGGAACTACGAGCAGTACTTC.

The chain has TRBV28 and TRBJ1-2, with no clear D. Germline V gene sequence: CDR1 MDHEN, CDR2 SYDVKM. V lost 5 bases and J lost 2, with 9 bases in between. The CDR3 has 13 residues. The CDR3 nucleotides read TGTGCCAGCAGTACGTTTCGGAACTATGGCTACACCTTC. It yields the protein CASSTFRNYGYTF.

V and J are TRBV19 and TRBJ1-1; D perhaps matches TRBD1 (6 bases). Germline V gene data show CDR1 as LNHDA and CDR2 as SQIVND (reference sequence). V was pared by 3 bases and J by 4 bases, with 24 bases between. The CDR3 has 18 residues. CDR3 region: CASSIAGAPGLWGTEAFF. The CDR3 bases are TGTGCCAGTAGTATTGCAGGGGCCCCGGGCTTGTGGGGCACTGAAGCTTTCTTT.

The chain employs TRBV6-1 and TRBJ1-1; the D is unclear. The germline gives CDR1 MNHNS, CDR2 SASEGT. Trimming cost V 10 bases and J 1 base, with 19 bases left between them. The CDR3 contains 15 residues. CDR3 in amino acids: CATRLMDLGNTEAFF. The CDR3, as DNA: TGTGCCACCCGGTTAATGGACTTGGGGAACACTGAAGCTTTCTTT.

The chain combines TRBV5-1 with TRBJ2-3; D perhaps matches TRBD1 (6 bases). V was clipped by 3 bases and J by 1 base, with 15 bases between them. The CDR3 is 16 residues long. Germline-derived CDR1 and CDR2 are SGHRS and YFSETQ. The CDR3 bases are TGCGCCAGCAGCTCCGGGACACCAAGGGGCACAGATACGCAGTATTTT. Translating gives CASSSGTPRGTDTQYF.

This chain connects TRBV28 to TRBJ1-5, with D possibly matching TRBD1 (5 bases). The CDR3 consists of 15 residues. V lost 3 bases and J lost 1, with 10 bases in between. Looked up from germline, CDR1 is MDHEN and CDR2 is SYDVKM. CDR3 sequence: CASSLAGGSNQPQHF. In nucleotides, the CDR3 is TGTGCCAGCAGTTTGGCGGGGGGGAGCAATCAGCCCCAGCATTTT.

V and J are TRBV28 and TRBJ1-6, with TRBD1 as a possible D gene (6 bases). Germline V gives CDR1 MDHEN, CDR2 SYDVKM. The CDR3 is 14 amino acids. V gave up 4 bases and J gave up 11 bases, with 15 bases separating them. CDR3 sequence (DNA): TGTGCCAGCAGTTCACACAGGGATATGACACCCCTCCACTTT. This translates into CASSSHRDMTPLHF.

In this sample, this clone turned up once. V gene TRBV9 combines with J gene TRBJ2-1, with D possibly matching TRBD2 (5 bases). Per the germline V gene, CDR1 is SGDLS and CDR2 is YYNGEE. The CDR3 totals 15 residues. The V and J ends lost 4 bases and 9 bases respectively, with 20 bases between them. The CDR3 spells CASSPGNLLFTEQFF. CDR3 coding DNA: TGTGCCAGCAGCCCCGGGAACCTCCTCTTCACTGAGCAGTTCTTC.

The chain links TRBV28 to TRBJ2-4; D gene ambiguous. The V end was cut by 4 bases, the J end by 1 base, with 17 bases between. The germline V gene encodes CDR1 MDHEN and CDR2 SYDVKM. The CDR3 contains 17 residues. The CDR3 DNA follows: TGTGCCAGCAGTTACCCCAGGTCCGGTGTGGCCAAAAACATTCAGTACTTC. Protein product: CASSYPRSGVAKNIQYF.

This clone appeared a few times. The chain is built from TRBV13 and TRBJ1-4; weak D call: TRBD1 (5 bases). The CDR3 contains 14 residues. In germline, CDR1 is PRHDT, CDR2 FYEKMQ (reference sequence). V lost 5 bases to trimming and J lost 7 bases, with 14 bases between them. In DNA form, the CDR3 reads TGTGCCAGCAGCGGGGCCGCCTTTGGTGAAAAACTGTTTTTT. As protein: CASSGAAFGEKLFF.

The chain has TRBV9 and TRBJ2-5; the match to TRBD2 covers 10 bases. Germline V gene lookup returns CDR1 SGDLS and CDR2 YYNGEE. Unmatched junction bases numbered 18, after V lost 5 bases and J lost 2 bases. This CDR3 has 19 amino acids. CDR3 coding DNA: TGTGCCAGCAGTGCCCGGCCACTAGCGGGGTTAATGGCGCAAGAGACCCAGTACTTC. Its protein is CASSARPLAGLMAQETQYF.

The V and J genes are TRBV28 and TRBJ1-2, with D maybe TRBD1 (6 bases). V lost 5 bases, J lost 4 bases, and 11 bases lay in between. The germline gives CDR1 MDHEN, CDR2 SYDVKM. This CDR3 region has 13 residues. The CDR3 DNA is TGTGCCAGCAGTATACAGGGCCCCTATGGCTACACCTTC. Protein product: CASSIQGPYGYTF.

In DNA form, the CDR3 reads TGTGCCAGCAGTTCGCCCGGGACTAGGTTATTCGATGAGCAGTTCTTC. Translation: CASSSPGTRLFDEQFF. The chain employs TRBV6-5 and TRBJ2-1; 8 bases are shared with TRBD2. Germline V lookup: CDR1 MNHEY, CDR2 SVGAGI. J gave up 8 bases and V 4 bases, and 13 bases lay outside the gene matches. The CDR3 is 16 residues long.

Only one count was recorded for this clone. At one end, the junction sequence differs from germline, possibly due to a read error. Additional DNA sequences in this sample encode the identical CDR3. This chain connects TRBV5-1 to TRBJ1-6; 7 bases are a match to TRBD1. Germline values: CDR1 SGHRS, CDR2 YFSETQ. This CDR3 is 16 amino acids long. CDR3 DNA: TGTGCCAGCAGCTTGGTTAGGGGGCACGTTTTATCACCCCTCCACTTT. This translates into CASSLVRGHVLSPLHF. Full variable domain (outside the CDR3, taken from reference TRBV5-1 and TRBJ1-6): KAGVTQTPRYLIKTRGQQVTLSCSPISGHRSVSWYQQTPGQGLQFLFEYFSETQRNKGNFPGRFSGRQFSNSRSEMNVSTLELGDSALYLCASSLVRGHVLSPLHFGNGTRLTVT.

The chain has TRBV19 and TRBJ2-2; 15 nucleotides agree with TRBD2. The J segment lost 3 bases and the V segment lost 1 base, leaving 6 bases of the junction unmatched. In germline, CDR1 is LNHDA, CDR2 SQIVND (reference sequence). The CDR3 runs 19 residues. CDR3 in amino acids: CASSIGGLAGGPDTGELFF. CDR3 sequence (DNA): TGTGCCAGTAGTATAGGAGGACTAGCGGGGGGGCCGGACACCGGGGAGCTGTTTTTT.

About this clone: The conserved phenylalanine or tryptophan is not found at the CDR3 terminus, so this likely reflects a read error. The genes are TRBV6-6 and TRBJ1-2, with D perhaps TRBD1 (5 bases). Per germline, CDR1 MNHNY and CDR2 SVGAGI (reference sequence). Between the trimmed V and J ends, which lost 5 bases and 5 bases, there was a span of 9 bases. The CDR3 runs 12 residues. CDR3 sequence reads: CASSIQDYGYTL. The CDR3 nucleotides read TGTGCCAGCAGTATACAGGATTATGGCTACACCCTC.

V usage is TRBV20-1 and J usage is TRBJ1-1; possibly TRBD1 for D (5 bases). CDR3 length equals 11 residues. Per the germline V gene, CDR1 is DFQATT and CDR2 is SNEGSKA (reference sequence). CDR3: CRGGVNTEAFF. The DNA of the CDR3 is TGCAGGGGGGGGGTGAACACTGAAGCTTTCTTT.

V is TRBV5-1 and J is TRBJ2-2; 9 bases line up with TRBD1. V lost 4 bases and J lost 1; bases outside the gene matches: 2. In germline, CDR1 is SGHRS, CDR2 YFSETQ. The CDR3 contains 15 residues. The CDR3 DNA is TGCGCCAGCAGCACGGGACAGGGGAACACCGGGGAGCTGTTTTTT. Amino acids: CASSTGQGNTGELFF.

This clone was counted once. The chain is built from TRBV27 and TRBJ1-5; 7 positions match TRBD1. This CDR3 is built from 15 residues. V lost 5 bases to trimming and J lost 5 bases; unmatched junction nucleotides: 9. Germline V gene sequence: CDR1 MNHEY, CDR2 SMNVEV (reference sequence). The CDR3 DNA is TGTGCCAGCAGTCCACGACAGGGACAGCATCAGCCCCAGCATTTT. Residues: CASSPRQGQHQPQHF.

This clone was seen only once. V usage is TRBV2 and J usage is TRBJ2-1; 8 bases align to TRBD2. The V and J ends lost 3 bases and 6 bases, in that order; junction bases with no gene match: 4. Germline V gene sequence: CDR1 SNHLY, CDR2 FYNNEI. This CDR3 has 14 amino acids. The CDR3 region is CASSEAGRGNEQFF. The CDR3 DNA is TGTGCCAGCAGTGAGGCCGGGAGGGGCAATGAGCAGTTCTTC.

This chain connects TRBV14 to TRBJ1-1; D may be TRBD1 (6 bases). The CDR3 contains 13 residues. Germline CDR1 reads SGHDN; CDR2 reads FVKESK. Trimming took 3 bases from V and 2 from J, leaving 7 bases between them. CDR3 loop: CASSQDSNTEAFF. DNA for the CDR3: TGTGCCAGCAGCCAGGACAGCAACACTGAAGCTTTCTTT.

The rearrangement joins TRBV19 to TRBJ1-6, with D hard to call. The V end was cut by 9 bases, the J end by 8 bases, with 11 bases between. CDR3 length: 12 amino acids. Germline V CDR1 and CDR2: LNHDA, SQIVND (reference sequence). The CDR3 bases are TGTGCCAGCCATAACCCGGATTCACCCCTCCACTTT. Protein: CASHNPDSPLHF. Together with reference TRBV19 and TRBJ1-6, the CDR3 gives the full variable domain: DGGITQSPKYLFRKEGQNVTLSCEQNLNHDAMYWYRQDPGQGLRLIYYSQIVNDFQKGDIAEGYSVSREKKESFPLTVTSAQKNPTAFYLCASHNPDSPLHFGNGTRLTVT.

V gene TRBV5-1 combines with J gene TRBJ2-7; TRBD1 agrees at 9 bases. Germline V gives CDR1 SGHRS, CDR2 YFSETQ. The length of the CDR3 is 14 residues. After removal of 6 bases from V and 2 bases from J, the junction contained 6 bases not matched to a gene. Here the CDR3 DNA reads TGCGCCAGCACCGGGACAGGGAACGCCTACGAGCAGTACTTC. The encoded protein is CASTGTGNAYEQYF.

The chain is built from TRBV7-2 and TRBJ2-7, with 16 bases lining up with TRBD2. The ends lost 4 bases at V and 4 bases at J; junction bases unmatched: 10. The CDR3 totals 18 residues. Germline assignment: CDR1 SGHTA and CDR2 FQGNSA. CDR3 protein: CASSSAGTSGGARYEQYF. The CDR3 DNA follows: TGTGCCAGCAGCTCCGCCGGGACTAGCGGGGGGGCCCGGTACGAGCAGTACTTC.

This chain joins TRBV27 and TRBJ1-2, with 8 bases that match TRBD1. Trimming removed 8 bases from V and 6 bases from J; junction bases left unmatched: 11. The length of the CDR3 is 14 residues. In germline, CDR1 is MNHEY, CDR2 SMNVEV (reference sequence). CDR3 DNA sequence: TGTGCCAGCCGTCCCACAGGGGGGAGAGATGGCTACACCTTC. This encodes CASRPTGGRDGYTF.

The chain carries TRBV21-1 and TRBJ2-1; the table gives TRBD1 as D, unverified against the DNA. TRBV21-1 is shown as a pseudogene. The CDR3 is made up of 14 amino acids. This CDR3 reads CASPRLSSYNEQFF. In nucleotides, the CDR3 is TGTGCCAGCCCCAGGTTGAGCTCCTACAATGAGCAGTTCTTC.